This TCR beta chain stems from a study of T cell repertoires in cytomegalovirus infection. Study at large: Based on public TCR beta signatures, there were indications of CMV infection and of a matching HLA type. Points from the study as a whole: HLA-C-restricted CMV clonotypes gave the most frequent clonotype in two of eight donors. Cumulative frequency of public TCR beta families picked out carriers of CMV plus the relevant HLA.

TCRdb used MiXCR to reprocess the reads, holding one entry per CDR3 protein. The table has about 300,000 distinct CDR3 sequences, roughly 9.3% seen once; the top ten hold over 2.5%. Note on this clonotype: Its antigen is unidentified.

V was trimmed by 5 bases and J by 12 bases, leaving 23 bases between them. The CDR3 runs to 15 residues. In germline, CDR1 is WSHSY, CDR2 SAAADI. This chain uses TRBV10-2 with TRBJ2-1; D is possibly TRBD2 (6 bases). The specimen sequenced was PBMCs. This sequence was found in a human donor in good health (CMV status not recorded). Some clones in this sample may be carry-over from other donors' samples. The CDR3 region has the DNA TGCGCCAGCAGTTCCGGGTCGACTAGTTGGATGGGGCAGTTCTTC. Residues: CASSSGSTSWMGQFF.